The 21 T cell receptor beta chains in this list originate from one sample, sequenced in a study of T cell repertoires in cytomegalovirus infection. TCRdb reanalysed the reads using MiXCR and keeps one entry per CDR3 protein. Among 490,000 or so distinct CDR3 sequences listed, 11% were seen once. The material sequenced was PBMCs. The receptors derive from a human donor in good health (CMV status not recorded). Some clones in this sample may be carry-over from other donors' samples.

This clonotype was observed a few times. The chain couples TRBV20-1 to TRBJ1-1; 9 nucleotides align to TRBD1. CDR1 is DFQATT, CDR2 SNEGSKA, per germline (reference sequence). The CDR3 spans 13 residues. With 5 bases clipped from V and 5 bases from J, the junction kept 6 bases outside the gene matches. CDR3 loop: CSAYRGPGTEAFF. DNA of the CDR3: TGCAGTGCTTACAGGGGGCCGGGGACTGAAGCTTTCTTT.

This clonotype was detected ten times or more. The V gene is TRBV7-2, the J gene TRBJ2-3, with 14 positions matching TRBD2. V lost 6 bases and J lost 4; bases outside the gene matches: 6. Per the germline V gene, CDR1 is SGHTA and CDR2 is FQGNSA. The CDR3 runs to 16 residues. The CDR3 DNA sequence: TGTGCCAGCAGTCGAGGACTAGCGGGGGGCTCAGATACGCAGTATTTT. Amino acid sequence: CASSRGLAGGSDTQYF.

This clonotype turned up a few times. The V and J genes are TRBV20-1 and TRBJ1-6; no clear D. Germline loops: CDR1 DFQATT, CDR2 SNEGSKA (reference sequence). The ends were cut back, 4 bases at V and 6 bases at J, with 10 bases in the middle. The CDR3 runs 13 residues. DNA for the CDR3: TGCAGTGCTATCGGGTCCCCTAATTCACCCCTCCACTTT. Translating it yields CSAIGSPNSPLHF.

This clonotype was seen ten or more times. The rearrangement joins TRBV7-8 to TRBJ2-1, with 8 bases identical to TRBD1. Germline assignment: CDR1 SGHVS and CDR2 FQNEAQ. This CDR3 is 16 amino acids long. Unmatched junction bases numbered 9, after V lost 7 bases and J lost 1 base. The CDR3 reads CASTPRRTGSYNEQFF. The DNA for the CDR3 is TGTGCCAGCACCCCGAGGAGGACAGGGTCCTACAATGAGCAGTTCTTC.

This clonotype was picked up many times. This sequence joins TRBV7-9 and TRBJ1-1; 7 nucleotides align to TRBD1. CDR3 length equals 14 residues. CDR1 and CDR2 from the germline V gene are SEHNR and FQNEAQ (reference sequence). The J segment lost 6 bases and the V segment lost 1 base, leaving 5 bases of the junction unmatched. CDR3 loop: CASSLDTGVAEAFF. The CDR3 nucleotides are TGTGCCAGCAGCTTAGACACAGGGGTGGCTGAAGCTTTCTTT.

This clonotype was counted many times. CDR3 sequence: CASSLAATAEAFF. The CDR3, as DNA: TGTGCCAGCAGCTTAGCGGCAACGGCCGAAGCTTTCTTT. The genes are TRBV7-6 and TRBJ1-1, with unresolved D. There are 13 residues in the CDR3. The germline V gene encodes CDR1 SGHVS and CDR2 FNYEAQ. V lost 0 bases, J lost 8 bases, and 10 bases lay in between.

This clonotype has only a few counts. The chain uses TRBV12-3 or TRBV12-4 and TRBJ1-2, with D possibly matching TRBD1 (6 bases). V was trimmed by 1 base and J by 8 bases, leaving 14 bases between them. The CDR3 runs to 14 residues. Written as DNA, the CDR3 is TGTGCCAGCAGTTTAGTAGGGGGGTCGGGAGGCTACACCTTC. This sequence encodes CASSLVGGSGGYTF.

The sample holds a few counts of this clonotype. The V call is TRBV3-1, the J call TRBJ1-2; 8 bases map to TRBD1. CDR3 length: 17 amino acids. J gave up 2 bases and V 1 base, and 9 bases lay outside the gene matches. The germline V gene encodes CDR1 LGHDT and CDR2 YNNKEL (reference sequence). In DNA, the CDR3 is TGTGCCAGCAGCCAAGGACAGGGGCCATCCTTCAACTATGGCTACACCTTC. It codes for CASSQGQGPSFNYGYTF.

This clonotype was detected many times. This chain connects TRBV7-6 to TRBJ2-1; 11 bases fit TRBD2. Germline trimming cut 3 bases from V and 7 bases from J; bases unmatched to any gene: 5. Germline loops: CDR1 SGHVS, CDR2 FNYEAQ. CDR3 length: 15 amino acids. CDR3 residues: CASSFSGGGLNEQFF. DNA of the CDR3: TGTGCCAGCAGCTTTAGCGGGGGGGGGTTGAATGAGCAGTTCTTC.

This chain joins TRBV18 and TRBJ2-5; no firm D call. Germline assignment: CDR1 KGHSH and CDR2 LQKENI. V was trimmed by 1 base and J by 2 bases, leaving 11 bases between them. The CDR3 consists of 15 residues. CDR3 residues: CASSPRRHNQETQYF. CDR3 bases: TGTGCCAGCTCACCACGACGACACAATCAAGAGACCCAGTACTTC.

There are many counts of this clonotype. This rearrangement joins TRBV4-1 to TRBJ2-2; TRBD2 matches at 7 bases. CDR3 length equals 17 residues. V lost 3 bases, J lost 6 bases, and 13 bases stayed unmatched. The germline gives CDR1 MGHRA, CDR2 YSYEKL. The CDR3 loop is CASSQLGRGLNSGELFF. CDR3 nucleotide sequence: TGCGCCAGCAGCCAGCTGGGGAGGGGATTAAATTCCGGGGAGCTGTTTTTT.

This clonotype was observed at least ten times. The CDR3 DNA reads as TGTGCCAGCAGCCTCAATCGAGTTTGGACAGGGGCAGGTGAGCAGTACTTC. Amino acids: CASSLNRVWTGAGEQYF. V gene TRBV14 combines with J gene TRBJ2-7, with 9 bases that match TRBD1. Germline-derived CDR1 and CDR2 are SGHDN and FVKESK. The trim removed 4 bases at V and 7 bases at J, leaving 17 bases unmatched. The CDR3 has 17 amino acids.

This clonotype occurred many times. The genes are TRBV19 and TRBJ2-7, with 7 bases matching TRBD2. The CDR3 runs to 18 residues. V lost 3 bases, J lost 0 bases, and 14 bases stayed unmatched. Germline V gene sequence: CDR1 LNHDA, CDR2 SQIVND (reference sequence). Here the CDR3 reads CASSMYAGVPEDSYEQYF. In DNA form, the CDR3 reads TGTGCCAGTAGTATGTATGCGGGAGTTCCCGAAGACTCCTACGAGCAGTACTTC.

The J gene is TRBJ1-1, the V gene TRBV3-1, with D tentatively TRBD1 (6 bases). CDR3 size: 14 residues. Germline V gives CDR1 LGHDT, CDR2 YNNKEL (reference sequence). V lost 2 bases to trimming and J lost 3 bases, with 10 bases between them. The CDR3 spells CASSQPHRDTEAFF. CDR3 nucleotides: TGTGCCAGCAGCCAACCGCACAGGGACACTGAAGCTTTCTTT.

The table lists this clonotype with many counts. V usage is TRBV10-1 and J usage is TRBJ1-5; 7 bases align to TRBD1. This CDR3 is built from 15 residues. Germline values: CDR1 WNHNN, CDR2 SYGVQD (reference sequence). J lost 4 bases, V lost 3 bases, and 6 bases had no gene match. CDR3 coding DNA: TGCGCCAGCAGTGACCCGGGACAGCGAAATCAGCCCCAGCATTTT. Its translation is CASSDPGQRNQPQHF.

This clonotype was picked up a small number of times. The J gene is TRBJ2-2, the V gene TRBV7-9; maybe TRBD2 (5 bases). The germline V gene has CDR1 SEHNR and CDR2 FQNEAQ (reference sequence). The CDR3 loop spans 14 amino acids. Deletions cut 4 bases from V and 6 bases from J, with 12 bases between. The CDR3 here is CASSSRAWAGELFF. The DNA of the CDR3 is TGTGCCAGCAGCTCGCGGGCGTGGGCCGGGGAGCTGTTTTTT.

This clonotype occurred many times. This chain connects TRBV7-8 to TRBJ2-1, with D tentatively TRBD1 or TRBD2 (5 bases each). The V gene's germline CDR1 is SGHVS and CDR2 FQNEAQ. This CDR3 is built from 15 residues. V lost 0 bases, J lost 3 bases, and 9 bases lay in between. CDR3: CASSLAGTFYNEQFF. The CDR3 region has the DNA TGTGCCAGCAGCTTAGCGGGGACCTTCTACAATGAGCAGTTCTTC.

This clonotype was picked up a small number of times. This sequence joins TRBV20-1 and TRBJ2-1; 7 bases align to TRBD2. The CDR3 spans 16 residues. The ends lost 1 base at V and 0 bases at J; junction bases unmatched: 6. Germline values: CDR1 DFQATT, CDR2 SNEGSKA (reference sequence). CDR3 protein: CSARGGGSVSYNEQFF. CDR3 in DNA: TGCAGTGCTAGAGGGGGGGGTAGCGTCTCCTACAATGAGCAGTTCTTC.

This clonotype came up many times. This chain uses TRBV27 with TRBJ2-1; D is possibly TRBD2 (7 bases). The V gene lost 5 bases and the J gene lost 1 base, with 21 bases spanning the gap. Germline CDR1 and CDR2: MNHEY and SMNVEV (reference sequence). This CDR3 contains 18 residues. CDR3 amino acids: CASSEVRGGLTSYNEQFF. CDR3 sequence (DNA): TGTGCCAGCAGTGAGGTCCGCGGGGGCCTTACATCCTACAATGAGCAGTTCTTC.

This clonotype has a count of ten or more. The chain links TRBV5-1 to TRBJ2-7, with D possibly TRBD1 on 6 matching bases. Germline CDR1 SGHRS, CDR2 YFSETQ. V was clipped by 2 bases and J by 4 bases, with 10 bases between them. The CDR3 totals 13 residues. CDR3 DNA sequence: TGCGCCAGCAGCTTTAAAGGACAGTACGAGCAGTACTTC. Translation: CASSFKGQYEQYF. The variable domain in full, completed from reference TRBV5-1 and TRBJ2-7, reads KAGVTQTPRYLIKTRGQQVTLSCSPISGHRSVSWYQQTPGQGLQFLFEYFSETQRNKGNFPGRFSGRQFSNSRSEMNVSTLELGDSALYLCASSFKGQYEQYFGPGTRLTVT.

This clonotype was observed many times. V usage is TRBV6-6 and J usage is TRBJ1-3; the D is unclear. V lost 5 bases, J lost 0 bases, and 8 bases lay in between. The CDR3 is 14 amino acids. Germline V gene data show CDR1 as MNHNY and CDR2 as SVGAGI (reference sequence). CDR3 DNA sequence: TGTGCCAGCAGTGCGGGGAACTCTGGAAACACCATATATTTT. Amino acids: CASSAGNSGNTIYF.